This T cell receptor beta chain originates from a study of T-cell reconstitution after alpha-beta-depleted transplantation in children. As it was prepared, the TCRbeta library received unique molecular identifiers. TCRdb re-analysed the PCR reads in MiXCR, keeping a single row per CDR3 protein. Of some 460,000 distinct CDR3 sequences listed, around 16% are singletons. The CDR3 has 15 residues. V lost 1 base and J 8 bases, leaving 12 bases between the germline ends. Germline V gene data show CDR1 as MNHNS and CDR2 as SASEGT. The receptor comes from a boy less than two years old who had a stem cell transplant for Wiskott-Aldrich syndrome, so the T cells may come from the graft donor. V gene TRBV6-1 combines with J gene TRBJ1-6, with a possible D match to TRBD1 (6 bases). This sample comprised PBMCs, mostly from graft donor cells, obtained 360 days after TCRalphabeta/CD19-depleted stem cell transplant. The DNA for the CDR3 is TGTGCCAGCAGTGAAGTTAGGGGGTATGATTCACCCCTCCACTTT. Translation gives CASSEVRGYDSPLHF.